Detailed here is one T cell receptor (beta chain). The data derive from a study of T-cell reconstitution after alpha-beta-depleted transplantation in children. V lost 1 base and J lost 0, with 15 bases in between. CDR1 KGHSH and CDR2 LQKENI come from the germline V gene. The CDR3 sequence is 18 residues long. Unique molecular identifiers were incorporated during preparation of the TCRbeta library. Each CDR3 protein is one row after TCRdb ran MiXCR on the PCR reads. The sample gives a few hundred thousand distinct CDR3 sequences, approximately 12% of which show up once; approximately 4.3% is in the top ten.

The sample in question was PBMCs, obtained from the stem cell graft. This sequence originates from a human donor who donated a stem cell graft to a child with Fanconi anemia. The chain uses TRBV18 and TRBJ2-2, with a possible D match to TRBD2 (5 bases). This CDR3 is CASSPRGLSGSNTGELFF. As DNA, the CDR3 is TGTGCCAGCTCACCACGGGGATTAAGCGGTTCGAACACCGGGGAGCTGTTTTTT.